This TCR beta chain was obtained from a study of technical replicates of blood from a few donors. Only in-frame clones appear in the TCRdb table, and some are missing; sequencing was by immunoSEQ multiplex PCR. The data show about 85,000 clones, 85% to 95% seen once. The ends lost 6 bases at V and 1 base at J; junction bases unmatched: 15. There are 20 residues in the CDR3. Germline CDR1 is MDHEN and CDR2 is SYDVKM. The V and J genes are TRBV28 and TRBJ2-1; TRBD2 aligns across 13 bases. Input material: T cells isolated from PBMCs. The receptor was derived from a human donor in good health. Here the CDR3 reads CASRAGTSGTAATSYNEQFF. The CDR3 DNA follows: TGTGCCAGCAGGGCCGGGACTAGCGGGACCGCTGCGACATCCTACAATGAGCAGTTCTTC.